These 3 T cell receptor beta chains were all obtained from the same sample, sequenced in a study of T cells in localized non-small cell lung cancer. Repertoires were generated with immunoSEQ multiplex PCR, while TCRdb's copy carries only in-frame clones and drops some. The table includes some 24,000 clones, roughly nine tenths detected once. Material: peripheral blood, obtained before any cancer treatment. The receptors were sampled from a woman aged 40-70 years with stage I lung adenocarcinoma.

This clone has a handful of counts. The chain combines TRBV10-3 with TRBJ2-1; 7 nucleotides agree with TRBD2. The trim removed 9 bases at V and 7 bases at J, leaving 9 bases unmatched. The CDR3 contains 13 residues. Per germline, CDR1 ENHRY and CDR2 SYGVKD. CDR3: CAMGGEEANEQFF. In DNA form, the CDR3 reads TGTGCCATGGGGGGGGAGGAGGCTAATGAGCAGTTCTTC.

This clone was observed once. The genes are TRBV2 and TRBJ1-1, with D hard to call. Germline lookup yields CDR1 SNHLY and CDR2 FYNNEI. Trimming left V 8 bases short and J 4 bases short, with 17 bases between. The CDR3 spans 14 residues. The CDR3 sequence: CASAPRSGSTEAFF. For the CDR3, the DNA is TGTGCCAGCGCCCCCCGTAGCGGGTCCACTGAAGCTTTCTTT.

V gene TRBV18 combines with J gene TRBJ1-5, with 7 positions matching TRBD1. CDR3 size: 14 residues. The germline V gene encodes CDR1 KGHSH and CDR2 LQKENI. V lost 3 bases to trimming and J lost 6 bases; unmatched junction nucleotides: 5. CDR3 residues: CASSPTGVGQPQHF. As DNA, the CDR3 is TGTGCCAGCTCACCTACAGGGGTCGGTCAGCCCCAGCATTTT.